One and the same sample provided the 8 T cell receptor beta chains below, sequenced in a study of cytomegalovirus exposure and HLA in healthy donors. PCR involved 60 Vbeta and 13 Jbeta primers. Data came from immunoSEQ multiplex PCR; TCRdb stores just in-frame clones and leaves some out. The sample has 150,000 to 200,000 clones, roughly 80% seen once. Material for sequencing was PBMCs. These receptors all stem from a woman in her forties or fifties in good health and CMV-seronegative.

In its sample, this clone was seen a few times. The gene calls are TRBV7-9 and TRBJ1-1; D is ambiguous. CDR3 length: 15 amino acids. Deletions cut 5 bases from V and 4 bases from J, with 17 bases between. Germline CDR1 SEHNR, CDR2 FQNEAQ (reference sequence). This CDR3 is CASSEDTQFSTEAFF. CDR3 sequence (DNA): TGTGCCAGCAGCGAAGACACCCAATTCAGCACTGAAGCTTTCTTT.

This CDR3 reads CASSYSTRFVEQYF. The CDR3 DNA reads TGTGCCAGCAGTTACTCGACTAGATTCGTGGAGCAGTACTTC. This chain links TRBV6-5 with TRBJ2-7, with D possibly being TRBD2 (6 bases). The CDR3 consists of 14 residues. Trimming cost V 0 bases and J 7 bases, with 13 bases left between them. Per germline, CDR1 MNHEY and CDR2 SVGAGI.

This clone was counted only a few times. The chain uses TRBV25-1 and TRBJ1-1; 7 bases match TRBD1. The ends lost 1 base at V and 6 bases at J; junction bases unmatched: 8. The CDR3 has 15 residues. Looked up from germline, CDR1 is MGHDK and CDR2 is SYGVNS. CDR3: CASSESDRQGAEAFF. In DNA, the CDR3 is TGTGCCAGCAGTGAATCGGATAGGCAGGGGGCTGAAGCTTTCTTT.

The chain is built from TRBV4-1 and TRBJ1-5; perhaps TRBD1 as D (6 bases). Deletions cut 1 base from V and 2 bases from J, with 6 bases between. CDR1 MGHRA and CDR2 YSYEKL come from the germline V gene. The CDR3 has 14 amino acids. Here the CDR3 reads CASSQGTGNQPQHF. The CDR3 bases are TGCGCCAGCAGCCAAGGGACAGGCAATCAGCCCCAGCATTTT.

This clone was seen a few times. DNA for the CDR3: TGTGCCAGCAGCTCAATACTCAATGAGCAGTTCTTC. Translation gives CASSSILNEQFF. The gene calls are TRBV7-2 and TRBJ2-1; D unclear. V lost 4 bases, J lost 6 bases, and 7 bases lay in between. The CDR3 runs to 12 residues. Germline CDR1 reads SGHTA; CDR2 reads FQGNSA.

This chain uses TRBV18 with TRBJ2-1; 12 nucleotides align to TRBD1. This CDR3 has 17 amino acids. From germline, CDR1 is KGHSH and CDR2 LQKENI. The junction had 13 bases not matched to a gene; V was cut back by 4 bases and J by 9 bases. The CDR3 region has the DNA TGTGCCAGCTCACTAAAGCCTCCCGGGACAGGGGGCGGTGAGCAGTTCTTC. Translation gives CASSLKPPGTGGGEQFF.

The chain recombines TRBV7-9 with TRBJ2-1; the match to TRBD2 covers 11 bases. V dropped 5 bases and J dropped 10; count of bases not matched to a gene: 13. CDR1 and CDR2 from the germline V gene are SEHNR and FQNEAQ (reference sequence). This CDR3 contains 16 residues. CDR3 bases: TGTGCCAGCAGCCACCCGGGTAGCGGGGGGGCCGGAGAGCAGTTCTTC. Its translation is CASSHPGSGGAGEQFF.

This clone was seen only a few times. The V gene is TRBV7-9, the J gene TRBJ2-2, with D perhaps TRBD1 (6 bases). CDR1 SEHNR and CDR2 FQNEAQ come from the germline V gene (reference sequence). V was pared by 4 bases and J by 6 bases, with 15 bases between. The CDR3 runs to 15 residues. The CDR3 here is CASSWKTGVSGELFF. The CDR3 DNA is TGTGCCAGCAGCTGGAAGACAGGAGTGTCCGGGGAGCTGTTTTTT. Supplemented by reference TRBV7-9 and TRBJ2-2, the full variable domain reads DTGVSQNPRHKITKRGQNVTFRCDPISEHNRLYWYRQTLGQGPEFLTYFQNEAQLEKSRLLSDRFSAERPKGSFSTLEIQRTEQGDSAMYLCASSWKTGVSGELFFGEGSRLTVL.